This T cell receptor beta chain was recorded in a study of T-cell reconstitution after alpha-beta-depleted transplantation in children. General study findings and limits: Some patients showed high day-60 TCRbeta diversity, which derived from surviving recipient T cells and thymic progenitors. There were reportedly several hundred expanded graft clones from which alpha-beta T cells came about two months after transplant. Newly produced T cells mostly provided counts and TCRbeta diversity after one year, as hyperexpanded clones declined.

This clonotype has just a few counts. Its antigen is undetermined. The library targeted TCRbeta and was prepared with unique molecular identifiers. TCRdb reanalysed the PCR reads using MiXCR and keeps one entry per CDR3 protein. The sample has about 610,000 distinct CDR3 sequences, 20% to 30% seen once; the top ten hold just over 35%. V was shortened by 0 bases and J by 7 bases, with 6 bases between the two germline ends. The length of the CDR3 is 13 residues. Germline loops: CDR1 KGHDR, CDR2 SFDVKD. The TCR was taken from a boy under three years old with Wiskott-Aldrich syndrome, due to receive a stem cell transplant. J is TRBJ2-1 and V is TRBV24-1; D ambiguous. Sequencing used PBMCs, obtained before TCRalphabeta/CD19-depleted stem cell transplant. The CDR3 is CATSDLGSNEQFF. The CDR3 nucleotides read TGTGCCACCAGTGATTTGGGCAGTAATGAGCAGTTCTTC.